The entry below describes one T cell receptor (beta chain). Its antigen remains unidentified. CDR1 is GTSNPN and CDR2 is SVGIG in the germline V gene (reference sequence). V was pared by 5 bases and J by 3 bases, with 19 bases between. The CDR3 contains 15 residues. The data derive from a study of T cell responses to AZD1222 COVID-19 vaccine. Produced via immunoSEQ multiplex PCR; TCRdb's table is partial and in-frame only. The profile shows about 130,000 clones, about nine tenths of them singletons. Analyses pooled second doses at about 4 or about 12 weeks. Points from the study as a whole: The repertoires were collected only after the peak T cell response.

The chain carries TRBV30 and TRBJ1-2; D is ambiguous. The specimen was peripheral blood, collected 28 days after the second AZD1222 dose. The source of this sequence is an adult who received the AZD1222 COVID-19 vaccine. The CDR3 loop is CAWVGPDHPYYGYTF. Written as DNA, the CDR3 is TGTGCCTGGGTCGGGCCGGACCACCCTTACTATGGCTACACCTTC.